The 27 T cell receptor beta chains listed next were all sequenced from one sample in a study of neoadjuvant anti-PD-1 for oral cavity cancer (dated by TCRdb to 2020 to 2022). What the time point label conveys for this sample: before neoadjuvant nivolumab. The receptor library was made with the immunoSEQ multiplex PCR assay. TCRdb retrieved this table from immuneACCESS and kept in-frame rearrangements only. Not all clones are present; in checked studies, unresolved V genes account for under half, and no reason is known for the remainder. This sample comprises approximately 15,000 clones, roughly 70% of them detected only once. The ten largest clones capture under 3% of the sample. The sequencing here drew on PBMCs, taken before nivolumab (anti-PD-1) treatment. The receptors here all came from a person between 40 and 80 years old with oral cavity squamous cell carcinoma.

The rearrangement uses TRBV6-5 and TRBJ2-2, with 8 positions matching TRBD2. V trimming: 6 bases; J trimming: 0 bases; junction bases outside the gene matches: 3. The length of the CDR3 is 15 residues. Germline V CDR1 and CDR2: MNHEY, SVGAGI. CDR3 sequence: CASSQRGPNTGELFF. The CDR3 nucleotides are TGTGCCAGCAGCCAGCGGGGGCCGAACACCGGGGAGCTGTTTTTT.

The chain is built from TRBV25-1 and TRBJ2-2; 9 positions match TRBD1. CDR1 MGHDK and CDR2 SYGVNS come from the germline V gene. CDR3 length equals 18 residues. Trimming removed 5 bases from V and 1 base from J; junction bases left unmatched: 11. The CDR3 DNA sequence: TGTGCCAGCAGTTCCATGGGACAGGGAAGGAGGAACACCGGGGAGCTGTTTTTT. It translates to CASSSMGQGRRNTGELFF.

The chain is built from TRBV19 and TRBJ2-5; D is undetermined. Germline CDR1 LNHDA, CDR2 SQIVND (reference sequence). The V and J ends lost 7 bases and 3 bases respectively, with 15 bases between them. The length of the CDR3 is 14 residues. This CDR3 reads CASNIPGDKETQYF. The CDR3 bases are TGTGCCAGTAACATTCCGGGCGACAAAGAGACCCAGTACTTC. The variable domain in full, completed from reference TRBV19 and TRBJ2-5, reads DGGITQSPKYLFRKEGQNVTLSCEQNLNHDAMYWYRQDPGQGLRLIYYSQIVNDFQKGDIAEGYSVSREKKESFPLTVTSAQKNPTAFYLCASNIPGDKETQYFGPGTRLLVL.

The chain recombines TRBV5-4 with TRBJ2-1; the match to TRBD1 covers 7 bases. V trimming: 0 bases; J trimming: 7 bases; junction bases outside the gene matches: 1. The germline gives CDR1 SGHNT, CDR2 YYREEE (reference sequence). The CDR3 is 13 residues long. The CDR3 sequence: CASSLDRGNEQFF. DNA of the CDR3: TGTGCCAGCAGCTTGGACAGGGGAAATGAGCAGTTCTTC.

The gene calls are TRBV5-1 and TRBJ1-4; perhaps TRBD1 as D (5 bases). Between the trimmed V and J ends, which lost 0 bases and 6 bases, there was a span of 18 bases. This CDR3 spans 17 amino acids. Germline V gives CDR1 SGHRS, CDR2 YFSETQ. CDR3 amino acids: CASSLGRPGEGDEKLFF. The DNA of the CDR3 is TGCGCCAGCAGCTTGGGCCGCCCGGGGGAAGGGGATGAAAAACTGTTTTTT.

The DNA for the CDR3 is TGCGCCAGCAGCTTGAGCGGTGGGACGAGCACAGATACGCAGTATTTT. This codes for CASSLSGGTSTDTQYF. V gene TRBV5-1 combines with J gene TRBJ2-3, with D perhaps given as TRBD1 or TRBD2 (5 bases each). The V end was cut by 1 base, the J end by 0 bases, with 12 bases between. The germline gives CDR1 SGHRS, CDR2 YFSETQ. The CDR3 runs 16 residues.

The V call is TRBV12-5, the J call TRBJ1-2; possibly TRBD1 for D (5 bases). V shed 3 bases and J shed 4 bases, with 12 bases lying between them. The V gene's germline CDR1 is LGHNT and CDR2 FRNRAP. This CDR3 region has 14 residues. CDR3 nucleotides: TGTGCTAGTGGTTTAGGCAGGGTAGCCTATGGCTACACCTTC. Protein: CASGLGRVAYGYTF.

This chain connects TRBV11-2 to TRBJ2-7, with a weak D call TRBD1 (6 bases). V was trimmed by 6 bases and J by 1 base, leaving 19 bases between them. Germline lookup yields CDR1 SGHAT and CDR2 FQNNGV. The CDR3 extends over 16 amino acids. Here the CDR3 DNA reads TGTGCCAGCAGATACATCAGGGGAAGGAGTTCCTACGAGCAGTACTTC. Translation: CASRYIRGRSSYEQYF.

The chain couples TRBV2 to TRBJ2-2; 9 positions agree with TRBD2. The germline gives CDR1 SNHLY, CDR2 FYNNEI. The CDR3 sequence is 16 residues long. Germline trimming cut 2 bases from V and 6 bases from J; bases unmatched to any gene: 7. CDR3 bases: TGTGCCAGCAGTGAAAGGGCGGGAGGGCCGGCCGGGGAGCTGTTTTTT. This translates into CASSERAGGPAGELFF.

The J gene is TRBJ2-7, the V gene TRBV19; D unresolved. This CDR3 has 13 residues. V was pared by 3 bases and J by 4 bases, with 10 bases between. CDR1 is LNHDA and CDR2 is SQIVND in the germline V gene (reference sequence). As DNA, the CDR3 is TGTGCCAGTAGTATTGGGCTGGGGTACGAGCAGTACTTC. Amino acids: CASSIGLGYEQYF.

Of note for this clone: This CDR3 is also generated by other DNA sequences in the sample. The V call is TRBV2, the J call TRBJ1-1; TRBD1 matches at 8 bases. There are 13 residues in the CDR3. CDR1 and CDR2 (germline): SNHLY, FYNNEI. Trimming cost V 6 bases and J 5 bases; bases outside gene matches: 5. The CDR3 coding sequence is TGTGCCAGCAGGGACAGGGAGGGGACTGAAGCTTTCTTT. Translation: CASRDREGTEAFF. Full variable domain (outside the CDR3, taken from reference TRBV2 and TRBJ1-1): EPEVTQTPSHQVTQMGQEVILRCVPISNHLYFYWYRQILGQKVEFLVSFYNNEISEKSEIFDDQFSVERPDGSNFTLKIRSTKLEDSAMYFCASRDREGTEAFFGQGTRLTVV.

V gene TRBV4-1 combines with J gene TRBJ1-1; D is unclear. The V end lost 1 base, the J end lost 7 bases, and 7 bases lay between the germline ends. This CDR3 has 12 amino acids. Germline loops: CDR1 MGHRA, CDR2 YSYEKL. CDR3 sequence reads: CASSQVGSEAFF. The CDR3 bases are TGCGCCAGCAGCCAAGTGGGTAGTGAAGCTTTCTTT.

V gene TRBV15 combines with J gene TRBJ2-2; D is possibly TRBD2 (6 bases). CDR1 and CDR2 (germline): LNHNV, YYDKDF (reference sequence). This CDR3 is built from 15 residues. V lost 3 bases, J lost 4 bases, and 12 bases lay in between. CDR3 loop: CATSREGIRTGELFF. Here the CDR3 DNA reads TGTGCCACCAGCAGGGAGGGTATTCGCACCGGGGAGCTGTTTTTT.

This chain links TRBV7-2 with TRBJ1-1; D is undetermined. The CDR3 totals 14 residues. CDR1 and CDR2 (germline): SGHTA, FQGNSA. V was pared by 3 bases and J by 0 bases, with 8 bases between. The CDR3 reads CASSFRTVNTEAFF. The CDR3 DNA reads TGTGCCAGCAGCTTTCGGACGGTGAACACTGAAGCTTTCTTT.

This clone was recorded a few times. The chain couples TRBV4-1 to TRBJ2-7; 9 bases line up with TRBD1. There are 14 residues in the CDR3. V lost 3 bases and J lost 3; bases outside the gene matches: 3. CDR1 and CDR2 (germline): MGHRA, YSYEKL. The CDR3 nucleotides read TGCGCCAGCAGCCAGCCGGGACAGGGCTACGAGCAGTACTTC. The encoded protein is CASSQPGQGYEQYF.

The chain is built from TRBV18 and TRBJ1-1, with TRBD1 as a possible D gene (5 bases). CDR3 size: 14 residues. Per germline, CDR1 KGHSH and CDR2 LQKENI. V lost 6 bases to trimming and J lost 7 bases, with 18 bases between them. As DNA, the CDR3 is TGTGCCAGCTCGTCGGCGGGGGGAGGACTTGAAGCTTTCTTT. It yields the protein CASSSAGGGLEAFF. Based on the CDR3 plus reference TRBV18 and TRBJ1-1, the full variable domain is NAGVMQNPRHLVRRRGQEARLRCSPMKGHSHVYWYRQLPEEGLKFMVYLQKENIIDESGMPKERFSAEFPKEGPSILRIQQVVRGDSAAYFCASSSAGGGLEAFFGQGTRLTVV.

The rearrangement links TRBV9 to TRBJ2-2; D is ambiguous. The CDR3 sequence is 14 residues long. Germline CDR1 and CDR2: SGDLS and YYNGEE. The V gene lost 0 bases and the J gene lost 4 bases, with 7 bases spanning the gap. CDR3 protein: CASSVVSGTGELFF. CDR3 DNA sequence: TGTGCCAGCAGCGTAGTATCAGGCACCGGGGAGCTGTTTTTT.

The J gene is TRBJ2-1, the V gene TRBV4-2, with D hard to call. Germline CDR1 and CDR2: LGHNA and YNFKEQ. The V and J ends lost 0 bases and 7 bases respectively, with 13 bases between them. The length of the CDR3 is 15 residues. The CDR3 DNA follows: TGTGCCAGCAGCCAAGAAGGACGCAAAGAGAATGAGCAGTTCTTC. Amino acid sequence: CASSQEGRKENEQFF.

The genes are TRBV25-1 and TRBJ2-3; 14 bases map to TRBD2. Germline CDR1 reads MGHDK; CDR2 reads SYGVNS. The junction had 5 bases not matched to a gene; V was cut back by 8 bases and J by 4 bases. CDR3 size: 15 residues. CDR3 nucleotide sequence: TGTGCCAGCCGGGGGACTAGCGGGGGTGCAGATACGCAGTATTTT. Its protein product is CASRGTSGGADTQYF.

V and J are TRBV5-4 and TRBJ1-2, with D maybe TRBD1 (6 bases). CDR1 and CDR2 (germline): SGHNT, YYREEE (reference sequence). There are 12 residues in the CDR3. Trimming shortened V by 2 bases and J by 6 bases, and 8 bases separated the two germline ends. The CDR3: CASSFQGNGYTF. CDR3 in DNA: TGTGCCAGCAGCTTCCAGGGGAATGGCTACACCTTC.

In DNA form, the CDR3 reads TGTGCCAGCAGCAAAACAGGGGTAAGCAATCAGCCCCAGCATTTT. This gives the protein CASSKTGVSNQPQHF. The chain is built from TRBV5-8 and TRBJ1-5; 7 bases agree with TRBD1. This CDR3 region has 15 residues. From germline, CDR1 is SGHTS and CDR2 YDEGEE. Trimming took 4 bases from V and 1 from J; bases not matched to a gene: 5.

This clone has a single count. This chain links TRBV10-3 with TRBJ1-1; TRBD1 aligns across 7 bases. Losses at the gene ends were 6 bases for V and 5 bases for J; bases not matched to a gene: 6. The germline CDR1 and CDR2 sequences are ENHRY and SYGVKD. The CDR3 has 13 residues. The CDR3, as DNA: TGTGCCATCAGGCAGGGGGGTTATACTGAAGCTTTCTTT. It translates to CAIRQGGYTEAFF.

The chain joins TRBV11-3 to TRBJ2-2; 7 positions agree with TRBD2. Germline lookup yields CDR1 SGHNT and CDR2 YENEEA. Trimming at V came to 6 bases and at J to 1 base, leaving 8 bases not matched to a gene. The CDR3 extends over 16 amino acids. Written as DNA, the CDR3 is TGTGCCAGCAGACCCGGGGGGACGGGGAACACCGGGGAGCTGTTTTTT. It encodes CASRPGGTGNTGELFF.

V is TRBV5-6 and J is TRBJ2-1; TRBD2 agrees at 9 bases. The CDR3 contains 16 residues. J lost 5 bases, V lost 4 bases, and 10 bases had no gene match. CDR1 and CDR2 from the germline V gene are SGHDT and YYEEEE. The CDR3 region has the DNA TGTGCCAGCAGCCCTACAATCCGCGGGAGGGACAATGAGCAGTTCTTC. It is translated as CASSPTIRGRDNEQFF.

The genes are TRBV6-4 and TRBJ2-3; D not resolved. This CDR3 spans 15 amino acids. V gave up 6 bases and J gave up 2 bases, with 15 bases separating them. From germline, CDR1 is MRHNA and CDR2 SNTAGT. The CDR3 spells CASSALNGPTDTQYF. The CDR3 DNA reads TGTGCCAGCAGCGCACTGAACGGCCCCACAGATACGCAGTATTTT.

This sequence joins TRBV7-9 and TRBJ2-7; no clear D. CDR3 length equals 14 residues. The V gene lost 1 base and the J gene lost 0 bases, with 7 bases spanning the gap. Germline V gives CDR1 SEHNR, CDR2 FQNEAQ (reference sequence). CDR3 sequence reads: CASSLGSSSYEQYF. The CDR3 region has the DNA TGTGCCAGCAGCTTAGGGTCTTCCTCCTACGAGCAGTACTTC. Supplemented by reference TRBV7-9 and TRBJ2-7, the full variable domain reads DTGVSQNPRHKITKRGQNVTFRCDPISEHNRLYWYRQTLGQGPEFLTYFQNEAQLEKSRLLSDRFSAERPKGSFSTLEIQRTEQGDSAMYLCASSLGSSSYEQYFGPGTRLTVT.

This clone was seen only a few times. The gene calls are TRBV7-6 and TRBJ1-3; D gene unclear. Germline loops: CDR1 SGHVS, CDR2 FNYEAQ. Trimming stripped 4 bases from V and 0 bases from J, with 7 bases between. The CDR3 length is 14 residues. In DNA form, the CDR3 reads TGTGCCAGCAGCTCGATTGTCTCTGGAAACACCATATATTTT. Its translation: CASSSIVSGNTIYF.